The entry below describes one TCR beta chain. Antigen unknown. Trimming removed 6 bases from V and 2 bases from J, with 11 bases in between. Germline CDR1 is PRHDT and CDR2 is FYEKMQ (reference sequence). The CDR3 contains 13 residues. This record comes from a study of Graves' ophthalmopathy and Graves' hyperthyroidism. Study results and caveats: The 13-signature model separated ophthalmopathy from stable hyperthyroidism at 85% to 90% sensitivity and about 81% specificity.

Amplification of the TCR beta CDR3 regions used RNA transcripts (as template). HTBI primers served in a first-round RT-PCR, which a second-round multiplex PCR followed. A single record per CDR3 protein comes from TCRdb applying MiXCR to the multiplex PCR reads. Of about 480,000 distinct CDR3 sequences listed, 14% are singletons. Other autoimmune diseases, uncontrolled infections, pregnancy or lactation led to the exclusion of patients. The chain couples TRBV13 to TRBJ2-7; perhaps D is TRBD1 or TRBD2 (6 bases each). The receptor's source is a young woman with Graves' ophthalmopathy. Source material: blood. CDR3 coding DNA: TGTGCCAGCAGATACGGGGGCGCCTACGAGCAGTACTTC. This sequence encodes CASRYGGAYEQYF.